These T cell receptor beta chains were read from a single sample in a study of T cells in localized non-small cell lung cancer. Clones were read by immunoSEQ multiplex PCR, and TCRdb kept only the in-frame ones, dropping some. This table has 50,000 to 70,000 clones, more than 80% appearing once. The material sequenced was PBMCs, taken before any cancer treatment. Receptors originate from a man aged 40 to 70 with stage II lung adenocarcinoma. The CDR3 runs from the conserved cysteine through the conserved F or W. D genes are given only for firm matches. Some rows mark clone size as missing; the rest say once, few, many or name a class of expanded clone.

CDR3aa: CAWKLWDTQYF; CDR3nt: TGTGCCTGGAAACTCTGGGATACGCAGTATTTT; v_gene: TRBV30; abundance: few; len: 11; d_gene: NA; j_gene: TRBJ2-3
CDR3aa: CASYRGLASTDTQYF; CDR3nt: TGTGCCAGCTATCGAGGACTAGCGAGCACAGATACGCAGTATTTT; v_gene: TRBV6-1; abundance: NA; len: 15; d_gene: TRBD2; j_gene: TRBJ2-3
CDR3aa: CASSLAVGNTGNTIYF; CDR3nt: TGTGCCAGCAGCTTAGCGGTAGGGAATACTGGAAACACCATATATTTT; v_gene: TRBV7-2; abundance: NA; len: 16; d_gene: NA; j_gene: TRBJ1-3
CDR3aa: CASSLGQDASEQYF; CDR3nt: TGCGCCAGCAGCTTGGGACAGGATGCTTCCGAGCAGTACTTC; v_gene: TRBV5-1; abundance: NA; len: 14; d_gene: NA; j_gene: TRBJ2-7
CDR3aa: CASSLGTQALNTEAFF; CDR3nt: TGTGCCAGCAGCTTAGGAACCCAGGCCTTGAACACTGAAGCTTTCTTT; v_gene: TRBV7-8; abundance: NA; len: 16; d_gene: NA; j_gene: TRBJ1-1
CDR3aa: CASSPGDHTEAFF; CDR3nt: TGTGCCAGCAGCCCTGGGGACCACACTGAAGCTTTCTTT; v_gene: TRBV7-9; abundance: few; len: 13; d_gene: NA; j_gene: TRBJ1-1
CDR3aa: CASSDLPGQNNEQFF; CDR3nt: TGTGCCAGCAGTGACTTACCGGGACAGAACAATGAGCAGTTCTTC; v_gene: TRBV25-1; abundance: NA; len: 15; d_gene: TRBD1; j_gene: TRBJ2-1
CDR3aa: CASGLISGSSGNTIYF; CDR3nt: TGTGCTAGTGGTTTGATTTCAGGGAGCTCTGGAAACACCATATATTTT; v_gene: TRBV12-5; abundance: NA; len: 16; d_gene: NA; j_gene: TRBJ1-3
CDR3aa: CASSMGQIETQYF; CDR3nt: TGTGCCAGTAGTATGGGACAGATAGAGACCCAGTACTTC; v_gene: TRBV19; abundance: NA; len: 13; d_gene: TRBD1; j_gene: TRBJ2-5
CDR3aa: CASSTVSGSYEQYF; CDR3nt: TGTGCCAGTAGTACGGTCAGCGGCTCCTACGAGCAGTACTTC; v_gene: TRBV19; abundance: NA; len: 14; d_gene: NA; j_gene: TRBJ2-7
CDR3aa: CASSPRPGTGPGNTIYF; CDR3nt: TGTGCCAGCTCACCCCGCCCCGGGACGGGCCCTGGAAACACCATATATTTT; v_gene: TRBV18; abundance: NA; len: 17; d_gene: NA; j_gene: TRBJ1-3
CDR3aa: CASSVGGSSGSEETQYF; CDR3nt: TGTGCCAGCAGCGTAGGAGGTAGTAGCGGGAGTGAAGAGACCCAGTACTTC; v_gene: TRBV9; abundance: NA; len: 17; d_gene: TRBD2; j_gene: TRBJ2-5
CDR3aa: CASAGARPGREFF; CDR3nt: TGTGCCAGCGCCGGCGCTAGGCCTGGGCGAGAGTTCTTC; v_gene: TRBV25-1; abundance: NA; len: 13; d_gene: NA; j_gene: TRBJ2-1
CDR3aa: CASSYVTSGRYNEQFF; CDR3nt: TGTGCCAGCAGTTATGTAACTAGCGGGAGGTACAATGAGCAGTTCTTC; v_gene: TRBV6-5; abundance: NA; len: 16; d_gene: TRBD2; j_gene: TRBJ2-1
CDR3aa: CASSLGSQGVDTQYF; CDR3nt: TGCGCCAGCAGCTTGGGTTCCCAGGGTGTCGATACGCAGTATTTT; v_gene: TRBV5-1; abundance: NA; len: 15; d_gene: NA; j_gene: TRBJ2-3
CDR3aa: CAIAPGQGGNEQYF; CDR3nt: TGTGCCATCGCCCCGGGACAGGGAGGCAACGAGCAGTACTTC; v_gene: TRBV10-3; abundance: NA; len: 14; d_gene: TRBD1; j_gene: TRBJ2-7
CDR3aa: CASSFGQSDQPQHF; CDR3nt: TGTGCCAGCAGTTTCGGCCAGAGCGACCAGCCCCAGCATTTT; v_gene: TRBV27; abundance: NA; len: 14; d_gene: NA; j_gene: TRBJ1-5
CDR3aa: CASRGQSKSNQPQHF; CDR3nt: TGTGCCAGCAGGGGACAGAGTAAGAGCAATCAGCCCCAGCATTTT; v_gene: TRBV6-1; abundance: few; len: 15; d_gene: TRBD1; j_gene: TRBJ1-5
CDR3aa: CAWSVPVRAYEQYF; CDR3nt: TGTGCCTGGAGTGTACCCGTCAGGGCATACGAGCAGTACTTC; v_gene: TRBV30; abundance: NA; len: 14; d_gene: NA; j_gene: TRBJ2-7
CDR3aa: CASSVQGTSTDTQYF; CDR3nt: TGTGCCAGCAGCGTACAGGGGACAAGCACAGATACGCAGTATTTT; v_gene: TRBV9; abundance: NA; len: 15; d_gene: NA; j_gene: TRBJ2-3
CDR3aa: CASSISPRATNEKLFF; CDR3nt: TGTGCCAGTAGTATATCCCCGAGGGCAACTAATGAAAAACTGTTTTTT; v_gene: TRBV19; abundance: NA; len: 16; d_gene: NA; j_gene: TRBJ1-4
CDR3aa: CASSFRDGGGYTF; CDR3nt: TGTGCCAGCAGCTTTAGGGACGGGGGTGGCTACACCTTC; v_gene: TRBV7-3; abundance: NA; len: 13; d_gene: NA; j_gene: TRBJ1-2
CDR3aa: CASSLDGDSIYEQYF; CDR3nt: TGTGCCAGCAGCTTAGATGGGGACAGCATCTACGAGCAGTACTTC; v_gene: TRBV7-2; abundance: NA; len: 15; d_gene: TRBD1; j_gene: TRBJ2-7
CDR3aa: CVGGEQFF; CDR3nt: TGTGTAGGGGGTGAGCAGTTCTTC; v_gene: TRBV6-1; abundance: NA; len: 8; d_gene: NA; j_gene: TRBJ2-1
CDR3aa: CASSPRTGRLSYEQYF; CDR3nt: TGTGCCAGCTCACCACGGACAGGGAGGCTCTCCTACGAGCAGTACTTC; v_gene: TRBV18; abundance: few; len: 16; d_gene: TRBD1; j_gene: TRBJ2-7
CDR3aa: CASTAGTGIGNTIYF; CDR3nt: TGTGCCAGCACCGCCGGGACAGGCATCGGAAACACCATATATTTT; v_gene: TRBV25-1; abundance: NA; len: 15; d_gene: TRBD1; j_gene: TRBJ1-3
CDR3aa: CASNPGTEKNIQYF; CDR3nt: TGTGCCAGTAATCCCGGGACAGAGAAAAACATTCAGTACTTC; v_gene: TRBV19; abundance: NA; len: 14; d_gene: TRBD1; j_gene: TRBJ2-4
CDR3aa: CASSLGGGGSSYEQYF; CDR3nt: TGTGCCAGCAGCTTAGGGGGAGGCGGGAGTTCCTACGAGCAGTACTTC; v_gene: TRBV7-9; abundance: NA; len: 16; d_gene: TRBD2; j_gene: TRBJ2-7
CDR3aa: CASSLTRYNEQFF; CDR3nt: TGTGCCAGCAGTTTGACTAGATACAATGAGCAGTTCTTC; v_gene: TRBV27; abundance: NA; len: 13; d_gene: NA; j_gene: TRBJ2-1
CDR3aa: CASSETGGANTEAFF; CDR3nt: TGTGCCAGCAGCGAGACAGGGGGAGCGAACACTGAAGCTTTCTTT; v_gene: TRBV7-9; abundance: once; len: 15; d_gene: TRBD1; j_gene: TRBJ1-1
CDR3aa: CASSLDDGTGFPGELFF; CDR3nt: TGTGCCAGCAGCTTAGATGACGGGACAGGCTTCCCCGGGGAGCTGTTTTTT; v_gene: TRBV7-8; abundance: NA; len: 17; d_gene: TRBD1; j_gene: TRBJ2-2
CDR3aa: CASSFEGNTIYF; CDR3nt: TGTGCCAGCAGCTTCGAAGGAAACACCATATATTTT; v_gene: TRBV5-5; abundance: NA; len: 12; d_gene: NA; j_gene: TRBJ1-3
CDR3aa: CASSHSSLGPPYEQYF; CDR3nt: TGCGCCAGCAGCCATTCCTCGCTAGGGCCTCCCTACGAGCAGTACTTC; v_gene: TRBV4-1; abundance: NA; len: 16; d_gene: NA; j_gene: TRBJ2-7
CDR3aa: CASSLWQGTEQFF; CDR3nt: TGTGCCAGCAGTTTATGGCAGGGGACTGAGCAGTTCTTC; v_gene: TRBV27; abundance: NA; len: 13; d_gene: NA; j_gene: TRBJ2-1
CDR3aa: CASSYGVRQPQHF; CDR3nt: TGTGCCAGCAGTTACGGGGTAAGACAGCCCCAGCATTTT; v_gene: TRBV6-5; abundance: once; len: 13; d_gene: NA; j_gene: TRBJ1-5
CDR3aa: CASSATGAGSPNEQFF; CDR3nt: TGTGCCAGCAGCGCCACCGGAGCGGGGTCCCCCAATGAGCAGTTCTTC; v_gene: TRBV6-4; abundance: once; len: 16; d_gene: TRBD2; j_gene: TRBJ2-1
CDR3aa: CASSSDGSSYEQYF; CDR3nt: TGTGCCAGCAGCTCAGACGGGAGCTCCTACGAGCAGTACTTC; v_gene: TRBV7-3; abundance: NA; len: 14; d_gene: NA; j_gene: TRBJ2-7
CDR3aa: CASRARGYSNQPQHF; CDR3nt: TGTGCCAGCAGGGCGAGGGGCTACAGCAATCAGCCCCAGCATTTT; v_gene: TRBV2; abundance: NA; len: 15; d_gene: NA; j_gene: TRBJ1-5
CDR3aa: CASSYGGLAGNEQFF; CDR3nt: TGTGCCAGCAGTTACGGTGGACTAGCGGGGAATGAGCAGTTCTTC; v_gene: TRBV7-3; abundance: NA; len: 15; d_gene: TRBD2; j_gene: TRBJ2-1
CDR3aa: CASSLSPPTAYAGKSSEKLFF; CDR3nt: TGTGCCAGCAGTTTATCCCCACCTACCGCCTATGCAGGGAAGTCGAGTGAAAAACTGTTTTTT; v_gene: TRBV27; abundance: NA; len: 21; d_gene: NA; j_gene: TRBJ1-4
CDR3aa: CASSYYRGETQYF; CDR3nt: TGTGCCAGCTCATACTACAGGGGGGAGACCCAGTACTTC; v_gene: TRBV18; abundance: NA; len: 13; d_gene: TRBD1; j_gene: TRBJ2-5
CDR3aa: CASSERGGTRARVEAFF; CDR3nt: TGTGCCAGCAGCGAACGCGGGGGAACTAGGGCCCGGGTAGAAGCTTTCTTT; v_gene: TRBV25-1; abundance: NA; len: 17; d_gene: NA; j_gene: TRBJ1-1
CDR3aa: CASSLKQGNTGELFF; CDR3nt: TGTGCCAGCAGCTTAAAACAGGGAAACACCGGGGAGCTGTTTTTT; v_gene: TRBV11-3; abundance: once; len: 15; d_gene: NA; j_gene: TRBJ2-2
CDR3aa: CASSPQDLNEQFF; CDR3nt: TGTGCCAGCTCACCGCAGGACCTCAATGAGCAGTTCTTC; v_gene: TRBV18; abundance: NA; len: 13; d_gene: NA; j_gene: TRBJ2-1
CDR3aa: CASTDSTSNSNYGYTF; CDR3nt: TGTGCCAGTACCGACTCGACTTCGAACTCTAACTATGGCTACACCTTC; v_gene: TRBV19; abundance: NA; len: 16; d_gene: NA; j_gene: TRBJ1-2
CDR3aa: CASSVTSATEAFF; CDR3nt: TGTGCCAGCAGTGTAACGAGCGCCACTGAAGCTTTCTTT; v_gene: TRBV6-1; abundance: NA; len: 13; d_gene: NA; j_gene: TRBJ1-1
CDR3aa: CASSPPKTGNNEQFF; CDR3nt: TGTGCCAGCAGTCCTCCGAAAACCGGAAACAATGAGCAGTTCTTC; v_gene: TRBV25-1; abundance: once; len: 15; d_gene: NA; j_gene: TRBJ2-1
CDR3aa: CASSEALRGLAEAFF; CDR3nt: TGTGCCAGTAGTGAAGCTCTGAGGGGTTTAGCTGAAGCTTTCTTT; v_gene: TRBV19; abundance: NA; len: 15; d_gene: NA; j_gene: TRBJ1-1
CDR3aa: CASSERGLSNQPQHF; CDR3nt: TGTGCCAGCAGTGAACGGGGGCTTAGCAATCAGCCCCAGCATTTT; v_gene: TRBV2; abundance: NA; len: 15; d_gene: NA; j_gene: TRBJ1-5
CDR3aa: CAGLYPGPETQYF; CDR3nt: TGTGCCGGCCTTTATCCAGGGCCAGAGACCCAGTACTTC; v_gene: TRBV19; abundance: once; len: 13; d_gene: NA; j_gene: TRBJ2-5
CDR3aa: CASSQEPNTGELFF; CDR3nt: TGTGCCAGCAGCCAAGAACCGAACACCGGGGAGCTGTTTTTT; v_gene: TRBV4-2; abundance: NA; len: 14; d_gene: NA; j_gene: TRBJ2-2
CDR3aa: CASSRLDRGDQETQYF; CDR3nt: TGCGCCAGCAGCCGCCTGGACAGGGGAGACCAAGAGACCCAGTACTTC; v_gene: TRBV5-1; abundance: NA; len: 16; d_gene: TRBD1; j_gene: TRBJ2-5
CDR3aa: CASSLAGGSSYEQYF; CDR3nt: TGTGCCAGCAGTCTAGCGGGAGGGAGCTCCTACGAGCAGTACTTC; v_gene: TRBV2; abundance: NA; len: 15; d_gene: TRBD2; j_gene: TRBJ2-7
CDR3aa: CAWSIHSYEQYF; CDR3nt: TGTGCCTGGAGTATTCACAGTTACGAGCAGTACTTC; v_gene: TRBV30; abundance: NA; len: 12; d_gene: NA; j_gene: TRBJ2-7
CDR3aa: CASSLTGTNEKLFF; CDR3nt: TGTGCCAGTAGCTTGACAGGGACAAATGAAAAACTGTTTTTT; v_gene: TRBV19; abundance: NA; len: 14; d_gene: TRBD1; j_gene: TRBJ1-4
CDR3aa: CASSPGGGRNYGYTF; CDR3nt: TGTGCCAGCAGCCCCGGGGGCGGGAGGAACTATGGCTACACCTTC; v_gene: TRBV4-2; abundance: NA; len: 15; d_gene: NA; j_gene: TRBJ1-2
CDR3aa: CASSLDRSYEQYF; CDR3nt: TGTGCCAGCAGCTTGGACAGGTCCTACGAGCAGTACTTC; v_gene: TRBV5-4; abundance: NA; len: 13; d_gene: NA; j_gene: TRBJ2-7
CDR3aa: CASSYGQVEAFF; CDR3nt: TGTGCCAGCAGTTACGGTCAAGTTGAAGCTTTCTTT; v_gene: TRBV6-5; abundance: NA; len: 12; d_gene: NA; j_gene: TRBJ1-1
CDR3aa: CASSFGAGRETQYF; CDR3nt: TGTGCCAGCAGCTTTGGGGCGGGAAGAGAGACCCAGTACTTC; v_gene: TRBV11-3; abundance: NA; len: 14; d_gene: NA; j_gene: TRBJ2-5